The clone carrying this T cell receptor (beta chain) is a singleton in its sample. TCRdb's copy holds only in-frame clones and misses some; the assay was immunoSEQ multiplex PCR. The sample lists roughly 4,500 clones; under 85% were seen once. This sample is part of a study of coeliac disease. CDR3 size: 15 residues. The chain carries TRBV1 and TRBJ2-7; TRBD1, the table's D call, was not compared with the DNA. TRBV1 is classified as a pseudogene. Sequenced: lamina propria lymphocytes from the gut. The receptor's source is a woman under 30 with active celiac disease. The CDR3 bases are TGCACCAGCAGCCAAGATGGACAGGAGTCCTACGAGCAGTACTTC. This translates into CTSSQDGQESYEQYF.